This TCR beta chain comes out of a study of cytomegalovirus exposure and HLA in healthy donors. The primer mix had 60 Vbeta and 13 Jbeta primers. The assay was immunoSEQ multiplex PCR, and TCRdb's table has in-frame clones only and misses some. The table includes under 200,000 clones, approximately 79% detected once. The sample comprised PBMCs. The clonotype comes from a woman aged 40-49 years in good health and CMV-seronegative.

CDR3 sequence (DNA): TGCGCCAGCAGCTTGACGGGAATTAGCGAAAAACTGTTTTTT. Translation: CASSLTGISEKLFF. The chain has TRBV5-1 and TRBJ1-4; unclear D gene. Germline CDR1 reads SGHRS; CDR2 reads YFSETQ. Trimming left V 1 base short and J 8 bases short, with 12 bases between. The CDR3 consists of 14 residues.